Below, 17 T cell receptor beta chains from the same sample are listed, as sequenced in a study of blood T cell repertoires in COVID-19. Assay used: immunoSEQ multiplex PCR; TCRdb lists only in-frame clones, some missing. The top ten clones hold around 3.9% of a sample with 63,000 or so clones, about 85% of them seen once. Specimen: peripheral blood. The receptors here all came from a man aged 65 to 79 with active COVID-19.

The chain links TRBV6-2 or TRBV6-3 to TRBJ2-7; perhaps TRBD2 as D (5 bases). Trimming cost V 0 bases and J 6 bases, with 12 bases left between them. Germline V gives CDR1 MNHEY, CDR2 SVGEGT. CDR3 length: 14 residues. The CDR3 region has the DNA TGTGCCAGCAGTTACTCGAGGCCGGCGGGCGAGCAGTACTTC. It yields the protein CASSYSRPAGEQYF.

The chain carries TRBV7-2 and TRBJ2-1; D is unclear. CDR1 and CDR2 (germline): SGHTA, FQGNSA. This CDR3 has 12 amino acids. V shed 5 bases and J shed 9 bases, with 11 bases lying between them. The chain's CDR3 is CASSRLSLEQFF. The CDR3 DNA reads TGTGCCAGCAGCCGTTTGAGTCTTGAGCAGTTCTTC.

This clone came up once. This chain links TRBV7-3 with TRBJ2-3, with D possibly matching TRBD1 (6 bases). Looked up from germline, CDR1 is SGHTA and CDR2 is FQGTGA. The CDR3 sequence is 18 residues long. V was clipped by 0 bases and J by 2 bases, with 18 bases between them. The CDR3 is CASSLTPGGPLSTDTQYF. The DNA of the CDR3 is TGTGCCAGCAGCTTAACCCCTGGGGGCCCCCTCTCCACAGATACGCAGTATTTT.

This rearrangement joins TRBV30 to TRBJ1-6, with D perhaps matching TRBD1 (5 bases). V lost 0 bases and J lost 10, with 19 bases in between. The CDR3 is 16 amino acids. The V gene's germline CDR1 is GTSNPN and CDR2 SVGIG (reference sequence). The CDR3 DNA sequence: TGTGCCTGGAGTGTAAGAACGGGGGGGAATGCATCACCCCTCCACTTT. Protein sequence: CAWSVRTGGNASPLHF.

This clone has only one observation. The chain's CDR3 is CASSRGTSSRTDTQYF. As DNA, the CDR3 is TGTGCCAGCAGCCGGGGGACTAGCTCCCGCACAGATACGCAGTATTTT. V and J are TRBV11-2 and TRBJ2-3; 9 positions match TRBD2. The germline CDR1 and CDR2 sequences are SGHAT and FQNNGV. The V segment lost 5 bases and the J segment 1 base; nucleotides outside the gene matches: 7. The CDR3 spans 16 residues.

This clone was seen more than once but under ten times. V and J are TRBV12-5 and TRBJ2-7; TRBD2 might be the D (7 bases). This CDR3 has 14 residues. Germline V gene lookup returns CDR1 LGHNT and CDR2 FRNRAP. The germline V and J ends were trimmed by 6 bases and 4 bases, with 16 bases remaining between them. The CDR3 here is CASGTGHGGYEQYF. CDR3 in DNA: TGTGCTAGTGGCACGGGACACGGGGGGTACGAGCAGTACTTC.

The V and J genes are TRBV7-2 and TRBJ2-4, with D perhaps TRBD2 (5 bases). Trimming pared 0 bases from V and 4 bases from J, leaving 22 bases between. CDR3 length equals 19 residues. Germline-derived CDR1 and CDR2 are SGHTA and FQGNSA. CDR3 in DNA: TGTGCCAGCAGCTTAGCGTGGCCAGGCAATACGGGCGGGAAAAACATTCAGTACTTC. Its protein is CASSLAWPGNTGGKNIQYF.

V gene TRBV7-2 combines with J gene TRBJ2-5, with D possibly being TRBD2 (6 bases). The CDR3 loop spans 14 amino acids. Looked up from germline, CDR1 is SGHTA and CDR2 is FQGNSA. Trimming left V 5 bases short and J 2 bases short, with 12 bases between. This CDR3 is CASSPFGGQETQYF. In nucleotides, the CDR3 is TGTGCCAGCAGCCCCTTCGGGGGACAAGAGACCCAGTACTTC.

A few counts support this clone. The chain couples TRBV30 to TRBJ2-1, with 9 bases matching TRBD2. From germline, CDR1 is GTSNPN and CDR2 SVGIG (reference sequence). The CDR3 sequence is 18 residues long. Losses at the gene ends were 0 bases for V and 2 bases for J; bases not matched to a gene: 11. The CDR3 here is CAWSVRAGGVTPYNEQFF. The CDR3 nucleotides read TGTGCCTGGAGTGTAAGGGCGGGAGGGGTTACCCCCTACAATGAGCAGTTCTTC.

This clone was counted once. This sequence joins TRBV15 and TRBJ2-7; possible D gene TRBD1, 6 bases. The V end was cut by 1 base, the J end by 3 bases, with 13 bases between. CDR1 LNHNV and CDR2 YYDKDF come from the germline V gene (reference sequence). The CDR3 loop spans 15 amino acids. CDR3 protein: CATSRVSRGGYEQYF. DNA of the CDR3: TGTGCCACCAGCAGAGTGTCCCGAGGGGGCTACGAGCAGTACTTC.

This clone was detected only a few times. The genes are TRBV27 and TRBJ2-5; weak D call: TRBD2 (5 bases). The CDR3 spans 15 residues. CDR1 MNHEY and CDR2 SMNVEV come from the germline V gene (reference sequence). Trimming took 0 bases from V and 4 from J, leaving 12 bases between them. The DNA for the CDR3 is TGTGCCAGCAGTTTATCCGGACTGGGTGGAGAGACCCAGTACTTC. This sequence encodes CASSLSGLGGETQYF.

This clone was observed a few times. The chain couples TRBV6-4 to TRBJ2-1; 10 bases align to TRBD2. Per germline, CDR1 MRHNA and CDR2 SNTAGT. The CDR3 loop spans 13 amino acids. Trimming cost V 6 bases and J 8 bases; bases outside gene matches: 4. In DNA form, the CDR3 reads TGTGCCAGCAGCCCTAGCGGGAGTTATGAGCAGTTCTTC. It encodes CASSPSGSYEQFF.

V and J are TRBV28 and TRBJ2-7; 8 nucleotides match TRBD1. Germline CDR1 reads MDHEN; CDR2 reads SYDVKM. V gave up 6 bases and J gave up 4 bases; unmatched junction bases: 11. The length of the CDR3 is 15 residues. CDR3 region: CASRQRQGRGYEQYF. The CDR3 DNA sequence: TGTGCCAGCAGGCAACGACAGGGGAGAGGGTACGAGCAGTACTTC.

This rearrangement joins TRBV19 to TRBJ2-7, with D tentatively TRBD1 (6 bases). Germline V gene lookup returns CDR1 LNHDA and CDR2 SQIVND (reference sequence). This CDR3 has 15 residues. V lost 5 bases and J lost 1, with 15 bases in between. CDR3 loop: CASSPDSLGSYEQYF. The CDR3 DNA is TGTGCCAGTAGTCCGGACAGCCTTGGGTCCTACGAGCAGTACTTC.

The table lists this clone with a count of one. The chain has TRBV27 and TRBJ2-1, with D perhaps matching TRBD2 (6 bases). V was clipped by 3 bases and J by 3 bases, with 12 bases between them. The V gene's germline CDR1 is MNHEY and CDR2 SMNVEV (reference sequence). The CDR3 runs 15 residues. Here the CDR3 DNA reads TGTGCCAGCAGTTTGTTGGGGGGTGTCTACAATGAGCAGTTCTTC. This sequence encodes CASSLLGGVYNEQFF.

CDR3 sequence (DNA): TGTGCCAGCAGCGTGGCCGGGACACCTGGAATGGGCTACGAGCAGTACTTC. It encodes CASSVAGTPGMGYEQYF. The V and J genes are TRBV9 and TRBJ2-7, with a tentative D call TRBD1 (6 bases). The CDR3 has 17 residues. Per the germline V gene, CDR1 is SGDLS and CDR2 is YYNGEE. Trimming removed 2 bases from V and 3 bases from J, with 21 bases in between.

V and J are TRBV30 and TRBJ1-6; D is perhaps TRBD1 (5 bases). Germline V gene sequence: CDR1 GTSNPN, CDR2 SVGIG (reference sequence). The CDR3 is 16 amino acids. The V end lost 2 bases, the J end lost 0 bases, and 11 bases lay between the germline ends. CDR3: CAWSPTGNSYNSPLHF. The DNA for the CDR3 is TGTGCCTGGAGTCCTACAGGCAACTCCTATAATTCACCCCTCCACTTT.